This TCR beta chain comes out of a study of CD8 T cells in Susac syndrome. From germline, CDR1 is LGHNA and CDR2 YNFKEQ. Trimming removed 5 bases at V and 5 bases at J, with 15 bases between. This CDR3 comprises 14 residues. RNA in amounts of about 0.5 to 1 ug was reverse transcribed with random hexamers. TCRdb re-analysed the immunoSEQ multiplex PCR reads in MiXCR, keeping a single row per CDR3 protein. The top ten clones hold less than 0.11% of a sample with around 200,000 distinct CDR3 sequences, 85% to 95% of them seen once. The chain uses TRBV4-2 and TRBJ2-5; a weak D match, TRBD2 (6 bases). Material: CD4+ T cells from PBMCs. The sequence came from a human donor in good health. CDR3 sequence (DNA): TGTGCCAGCAGCTCCTGGGGGGTCACCGAGACCCAGTACTTC. Its translation is CASSSWGVTETQYF.